This T cell receptor (beta chain) was profiled in a study of vaccination effects on CD4 cells after COVID-19 (dated by TCRdb to between 2020 and 2023). About the full investigation: Each participant received two doses of an mRNA SARS-CoV-2 vaccine, either BNT162b2 or mRNA-1273. A total of more than 8 COVID-19 convalescent patients and a handful of SARS-CoV-2-naive healthy vaccine recipients were included in the full study. In both COVID-19 convalescent patients and infection-naive vaccine recipients, the study compared SARS-CoV-2 spike-specific CD4+ TCR repertoires from before mRNA vaccination with those from after it. Cultures from other donors in the study were sequenced with the Oncomine TCR Beta short-read assay on an Illumina iSeq 100. Results the study describes overall, beyond this receptor: Both infection-induced and vaccine-induced clones contracted markedly at late post-vaccination timepoints, which is consistent with waning T cell responses. Only a small number of convalescent patients were included, and no early post-infection timepoints were available, which limited the study. In healthy vaccine recipients, vaccine-induced clones were almost all SARS-CoV-2 mono-reactive, with only 1 of 255 cross-reactive with common cold coronaviruses.

The germline V gene provides CDR1 MGHDK and CDR2 SYGVNS. V is clipped by 3 bases and J by 0 bases, and the sequence between their germline boundaries is 20 bases long. From the cysteine through the phenylalanine, the CDR3 covers 18 amino acids. CDR3 DNA only is kept here, 54 bases in frame from base 1. Library preparation used the immunoSEQ multiplex PCR assay. DNA from the cultured, isolated CD4+ T cells was subjected to TCR beta CDR3 sequencing. The paper's processing steps were these. Non-productive TCR sequences were discarded, and reads were trimmed to the CDR3 region, with only CDR3s of 7 or more amino acids retained. Antigen-specific clonotypes were identified with the MANAFEST web app by comparing expansion in peptide wells against reference cultures. For clones to be considered positive, expansion at FDR<0.05 versus reference and all other wells, an odds ratio above 5, and a frequency above 0.1% in two replicate wells were required. Clonotypes significantly expanded in SARS-CoV-2 spike wells and in at least one common cold coronavirus spike condition were defined as cross-reactive. Levenshtein distance calculated with the stringdist R package was used to assess CDR3 similarity, and unrooted trees were constructed with ape in R 3.6.1. The table was pulled from immuneACCESS by TCRdb, which kept in-frame rearrangements only. Such tables lose some clones; where checked, under half of the loss comes from unresolved V genes, and the rest has no known cause. Clone size and the V and J calls come from that table; the DNA yielded D and trimming. In this sample the table shows under 45,000 clones, under 70% of which occur a single time. Under 30% of the sample lies in the top ten.

This clone showed up many times. No antigen is known for it. Within one base of it there is no much larger clone, and no base qualities were kept. To identify antigen-specific CD4+ T cell clonotypes by their expansion, the ViraFEST assay first stimulated PBMC with viral peptide pools and then applied TCR sequencing. After less than 13 days of culture, CD4+ T cells were isolated with the EasySep CD4+ T cell isolation kit. Healthy vaccine recipients had no prior SARS-CoV-2 infection, confirmed by negative nucleocapsid antibodies before and after vaccination. About 2.1 million PBMC per well were cultured in IMDM with roughly 5% human AB serum, around 9.1 IU/ml IL-2 and gentamicin, plus 10 ug/ml peptides. Half of the culture medium was replaced with fresh IL-2-containing medium on days 3 and 7. Unless otherwise noted, each peptide stimulation condition was cultured in triplicate wells. PBMC were separated from whole blood using Ficoll-Paque Plus gradient centrifugation and were then either cryopreserved at -140C or used fresh. The overlapping peptide pools covered the spike proteins of SARS-CoV-2 and of the common cold coronaviruses HCoV-NL63, HCoV-OC43 and HCoV-229E. Genomic DNA was extracted from cultured CD4+ T cells with the QIAamp micro DNA kit.

The TCR comes from a human donor who received a COVID-19 vaccine. The chain joins TRBV25-1 to TRBJ2-5, with no confidently assigned D gene. Source: CD4+ T cells from PBMCs cultured with HCoV-OC43 spike peptides, taken before COVID-19 vaccination. The cell subset or site label of this sample denotes: HCoV-OC43 spike overlapping peptide pool stimulation. CDR3 protein: CASSDRLSPQIHQETQYF. The DNA reads as follows: TGTGCCAGCAGTGATCGGTTATCTCCACAGATACACCAAGAGACCCAGTACTTC. Reference TRBV25-1 and TRBJ2-5 genes cover what lies past the CDR3, so the full variable domain is EADIYQTPRYLVIGTGKKITLECSQTMGHDKMYWYQQDPGMELHLIHYSYGVNSTEKGDLSSESTVSRIRTEHFPLTLESARPSHTSQYLCASSDRLSPQIHQETQYFGPGTRLLVL.